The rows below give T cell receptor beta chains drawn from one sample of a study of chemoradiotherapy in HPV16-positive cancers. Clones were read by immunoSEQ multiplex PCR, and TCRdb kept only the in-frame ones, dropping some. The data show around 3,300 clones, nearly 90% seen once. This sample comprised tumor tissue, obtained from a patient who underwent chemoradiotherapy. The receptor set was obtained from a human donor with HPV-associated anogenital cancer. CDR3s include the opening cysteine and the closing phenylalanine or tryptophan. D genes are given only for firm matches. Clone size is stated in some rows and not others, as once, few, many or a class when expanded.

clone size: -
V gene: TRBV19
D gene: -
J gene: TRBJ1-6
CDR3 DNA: TGTGCCAGTAGCCCGCATAATTCACCCCTCCACTTT
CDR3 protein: CASSPHNSPLHF

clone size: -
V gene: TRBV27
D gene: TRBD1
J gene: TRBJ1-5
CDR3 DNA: TGTGCCAGCAGGGAATTGGGACAGAGATATAGCAATCAGCCCCAGCATTTT
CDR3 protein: CASRELGQRYSNQPQHF

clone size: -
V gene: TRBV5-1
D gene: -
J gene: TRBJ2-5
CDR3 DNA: TGCGCCAGCAGCTCCTACATAGGGCAAGAGACCCAGTACTTC
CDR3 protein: CASSSYIGQETQYF

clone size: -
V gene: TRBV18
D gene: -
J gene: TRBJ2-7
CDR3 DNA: TGTGCCAGCTCATATGGACGGACCTACGAGCAGTACTTC
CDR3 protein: CASSYGRTYEQYF

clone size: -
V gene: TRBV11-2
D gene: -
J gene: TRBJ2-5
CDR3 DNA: TGTGCCAGCAGCCATGCGGAGACCCAGTACTTC
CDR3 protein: CASSHAETQYF

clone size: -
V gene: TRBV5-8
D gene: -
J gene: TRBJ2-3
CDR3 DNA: TGTGCCAGTAGCCGTGAAGGGGCGAGAGATACGCAGTATTTT
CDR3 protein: CASSREGARDTQYF

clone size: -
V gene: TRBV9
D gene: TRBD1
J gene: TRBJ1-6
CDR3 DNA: TGTGCCAGCGGGGACAGGAACTCACCCCTCCACTTT
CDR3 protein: CASGDRNSPLHF

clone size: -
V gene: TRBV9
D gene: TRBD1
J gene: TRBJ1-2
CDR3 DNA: TGTGCTTCGGGTCCCACTCAGGGGGCGTATGGCTACACCTTC
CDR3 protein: CASGPTQGAYGYTF

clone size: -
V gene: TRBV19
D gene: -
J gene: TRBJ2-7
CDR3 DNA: TGTGCCAGTAGTATAAGAGACCCCTACGAGCAGTACTTC
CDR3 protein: CASSIRDPYEQYF

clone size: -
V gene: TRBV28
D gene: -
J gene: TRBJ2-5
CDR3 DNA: TGTGCCAGCAGTCGACTACAGGAGATCCAAGAGACCCAGTACTTC
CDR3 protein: CASSRLQEIQETQYF

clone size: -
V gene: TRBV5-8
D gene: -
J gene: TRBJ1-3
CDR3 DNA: TGTGCCAGCAGCAGTCGACAGAGAAACACCATATATTTT
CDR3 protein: CASSSRQRNTIYF

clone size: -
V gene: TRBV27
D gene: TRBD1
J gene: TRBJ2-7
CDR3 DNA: TGTGCCAGCAGAACCGGGACAGACTACTCCTACGAGCAGTACTTC
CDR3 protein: CASRTGTDYSYEQYF

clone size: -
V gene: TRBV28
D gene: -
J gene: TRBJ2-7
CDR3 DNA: TGTGCCAGCAGTTACGACTCCTACGAGCAGTACTTC
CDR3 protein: CASSYDSYEQYF

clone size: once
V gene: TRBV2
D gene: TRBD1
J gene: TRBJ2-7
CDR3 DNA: TGTGCCAGCAGCGCTCCGGGACAGGGGGTTGGTAAGCAGTACTTC
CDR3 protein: CASSAPGQGVGKQYF

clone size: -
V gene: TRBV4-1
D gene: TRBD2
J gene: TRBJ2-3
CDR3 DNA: TGCGCCAGCAGCCAAGGGATTAGCGGGACCGGCACAGATACGCAGTATTTT
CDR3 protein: CASSQGISGTGTDTQYF

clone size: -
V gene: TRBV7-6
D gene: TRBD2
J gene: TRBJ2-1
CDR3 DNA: TGTGCCAGCAGCCCACCTACTTCTAGCGGGAGGTACAATGAGCAGTTCTTC
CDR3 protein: CASSPPTSSGRYNEQFF